The clone carrying this TCR beta chain came up once. Its antigen is not known. Germline lookup yields CDR1 SNHLY and CDR2 FYNNEI. Trimming left V 6 bases short and J 5 bases short, with 19 bases between. The CDR3 runs 15 residues. This entry comes from a study of T cell responses to AZD1222 COVID-19 vaccine. General study results and limits: There were vaccine-associated CD4 TCRs across spike, dominant at 160-218 and 743-854. Spike-specific TCR breadth and depth went up after people got two AZD1222 doses. At study baseline, merely about 6 AZD1222 recipients were seropositive. Among the donors, most were white British and more were female, and clonal diversity was possibly underestimated.

Libraries were prepared by immunoSEQ multiplex PCR; TCRdb keeps only in-frame clonotypes and omits some of them. The sample lists approximately 190,000 clones, over 80% occurring once. The sequence came from an adult in good health. The genes are TRBV2 and TRBJ1-2, with a tentative D call TRBD1 (6 bases). The source material was peripheral blood, sampled on day 0 of AZD1222 vaccination. The CDR3 loop reads CASRTPRQADYGYTF. For the CDR3, the DNA is TGTGCCAGCAGAACCCCGAGACAGGCTGATTATGGCTACACCTTC.